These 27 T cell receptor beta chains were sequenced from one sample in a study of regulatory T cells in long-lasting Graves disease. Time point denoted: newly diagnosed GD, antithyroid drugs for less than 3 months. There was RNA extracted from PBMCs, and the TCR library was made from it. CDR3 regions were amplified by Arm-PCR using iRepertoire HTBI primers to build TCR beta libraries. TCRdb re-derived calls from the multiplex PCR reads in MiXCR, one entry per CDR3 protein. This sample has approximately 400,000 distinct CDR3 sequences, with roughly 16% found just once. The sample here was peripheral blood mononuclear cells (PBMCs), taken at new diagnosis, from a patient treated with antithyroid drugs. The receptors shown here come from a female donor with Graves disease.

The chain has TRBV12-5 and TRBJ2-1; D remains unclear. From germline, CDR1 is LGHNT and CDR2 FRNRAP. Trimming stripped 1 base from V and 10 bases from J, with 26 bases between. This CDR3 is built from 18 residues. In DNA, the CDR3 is TGTGCTAGTGGTTTGGGTGAACCCGTCTTTCAAATGCCACCCGAGCAGTTCTTC. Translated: CASGLGEPVFQMPPEQFF.

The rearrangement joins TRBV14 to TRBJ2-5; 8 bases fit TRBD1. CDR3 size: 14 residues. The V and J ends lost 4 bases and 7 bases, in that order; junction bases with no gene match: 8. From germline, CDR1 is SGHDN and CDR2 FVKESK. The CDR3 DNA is TGTGCCAGCAGCCCTTCGGGGCAGGGGGCGACCCAGTACTTC. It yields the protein CASSPSGQGATQYF.

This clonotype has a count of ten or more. CDR3 in amino acids: CSSTSSGSYEQYF. DNA of the CDR3: TGCAGTTCCACGAGCAGCGGGTCATACGAGCAGTACTTC. The chain employs TRBV20-1 and TRBJ2-7; weak D call: TRBD2 (6 bases). Deletions cut 8 bases from V and 4 bases from J, with 18 bases between. The germline V gene has CDR1 DFQATT and CDR2 SNEGSKA (reference sequence). The CDR3 runs to 13 residues.

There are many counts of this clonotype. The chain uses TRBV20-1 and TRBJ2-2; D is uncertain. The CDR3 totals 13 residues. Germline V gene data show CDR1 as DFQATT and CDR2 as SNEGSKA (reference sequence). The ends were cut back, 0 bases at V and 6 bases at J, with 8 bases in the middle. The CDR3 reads CSARDLLSGELFF. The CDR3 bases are TGCAGTGCTAGAGATCTCCTTTCCGGGGAGCTGTTTTTT.

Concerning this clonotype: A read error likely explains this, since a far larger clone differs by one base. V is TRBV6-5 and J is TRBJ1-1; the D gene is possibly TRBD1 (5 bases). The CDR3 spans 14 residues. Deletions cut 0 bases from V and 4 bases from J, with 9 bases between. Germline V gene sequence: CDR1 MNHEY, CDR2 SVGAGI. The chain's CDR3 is CASSYSRQSTEAFF. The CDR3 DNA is TGTGCCAGCAGTTACTCGAGACAGAGCACTGAAGCTTTCTTT.

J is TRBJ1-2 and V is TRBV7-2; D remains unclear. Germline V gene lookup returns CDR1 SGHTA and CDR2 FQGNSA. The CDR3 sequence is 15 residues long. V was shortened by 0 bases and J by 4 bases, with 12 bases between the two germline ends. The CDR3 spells CASSLAGGSGYGYTF. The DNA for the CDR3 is TGTGCCAGCAGCTTAGCCGGCGGTAGCGGCTATGGCTACACCTTC.

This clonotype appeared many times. In DNA form, the CDR3 reads TGCAGTGCGATTAACCGGGTTGGCTACACCTTC. Residues: CSAINRVGYTF. This chain connects TRBV20-1 to TRBJ1-2, with D uncertain. V lost 6 bases, J lost 7 bases, and 12 bases lay in between. In germline, CDR1 is DFQATT, CDR2 SNEGSKA (reference sequence). This CDR3 has 11 amino acids.

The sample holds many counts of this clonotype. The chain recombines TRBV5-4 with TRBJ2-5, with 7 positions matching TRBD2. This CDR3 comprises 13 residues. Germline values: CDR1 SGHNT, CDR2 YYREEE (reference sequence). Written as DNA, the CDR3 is TGTGCTGGGGGGGAGAGAGGTGCAGAGACCCAGTACTTC. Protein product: CAGGERGAETQYF.

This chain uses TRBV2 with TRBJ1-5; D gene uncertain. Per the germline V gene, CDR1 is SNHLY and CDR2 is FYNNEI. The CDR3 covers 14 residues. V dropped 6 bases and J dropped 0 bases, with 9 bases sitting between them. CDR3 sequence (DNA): TGTGCCAGCAGGGCATTCCCTAGCAATCAGCCCCAGCATTTT. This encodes CASRAFPSNQPQHF.

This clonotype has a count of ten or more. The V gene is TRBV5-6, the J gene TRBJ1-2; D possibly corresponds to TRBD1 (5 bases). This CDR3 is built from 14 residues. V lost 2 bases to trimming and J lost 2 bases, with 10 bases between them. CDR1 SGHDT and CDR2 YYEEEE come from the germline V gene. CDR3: CASSFGGANYGYTF. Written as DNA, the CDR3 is TGTGCCAGCAGCTTTGGAGGGGCGAACTATGGCTACACCTTC.

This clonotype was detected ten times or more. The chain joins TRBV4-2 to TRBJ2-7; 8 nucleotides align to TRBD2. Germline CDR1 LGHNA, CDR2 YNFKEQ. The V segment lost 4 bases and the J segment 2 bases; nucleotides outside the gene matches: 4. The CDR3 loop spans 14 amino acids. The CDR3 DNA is TGTGCCAGCAGCCTGCTGCGGGGGGCCTACGAGCAGTACTTC. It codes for CASSLLRGAYEQYF.

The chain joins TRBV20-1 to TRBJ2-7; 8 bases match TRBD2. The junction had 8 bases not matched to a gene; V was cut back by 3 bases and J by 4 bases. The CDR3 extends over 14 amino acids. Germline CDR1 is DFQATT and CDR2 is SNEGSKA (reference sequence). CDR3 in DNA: TGCAGTGCTAGCCTCGACGGGGGGGAATACGAGCAGTACTTC. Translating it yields CSASLDGGEYEQYF.

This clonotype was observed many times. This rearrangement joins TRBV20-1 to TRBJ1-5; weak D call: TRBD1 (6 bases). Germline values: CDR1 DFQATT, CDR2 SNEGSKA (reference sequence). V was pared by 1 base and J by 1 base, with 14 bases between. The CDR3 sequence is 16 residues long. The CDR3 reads CSARGSRGGSNQPQHF. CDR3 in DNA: TGCAGTGCTAGAGGAAGCAGGGGTGGAAGCAATCAGCCCCAGCATTTT.

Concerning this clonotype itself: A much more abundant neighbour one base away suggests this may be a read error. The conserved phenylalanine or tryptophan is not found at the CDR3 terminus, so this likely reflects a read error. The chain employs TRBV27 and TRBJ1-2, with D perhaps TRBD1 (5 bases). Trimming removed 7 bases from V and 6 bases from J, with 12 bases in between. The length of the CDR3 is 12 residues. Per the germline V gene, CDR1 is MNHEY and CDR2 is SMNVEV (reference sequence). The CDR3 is CASTSPGNGYTS. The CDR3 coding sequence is TGTGCCAGCACCAGCCCAGGGAATGGCTACACCTCC.

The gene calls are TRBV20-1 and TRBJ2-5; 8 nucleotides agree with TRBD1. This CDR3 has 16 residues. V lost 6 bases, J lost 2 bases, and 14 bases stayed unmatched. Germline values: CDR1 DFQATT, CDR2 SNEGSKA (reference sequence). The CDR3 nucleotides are TGCAGTGCCGACCACACGGGACAGGCCGTGCAAGAGACCCAGTACTTC. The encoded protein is CSADHTGQAVQETQYF.

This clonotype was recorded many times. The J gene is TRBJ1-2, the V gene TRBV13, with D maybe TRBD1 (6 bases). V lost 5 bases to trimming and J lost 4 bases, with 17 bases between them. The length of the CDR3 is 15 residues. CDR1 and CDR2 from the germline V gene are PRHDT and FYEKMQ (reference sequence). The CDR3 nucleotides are TGTGCCAGCAGCGGGGAGGGGGGCCGTGGCTATGGCTACACCTTC. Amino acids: CASSGEGGRGYGYTF.

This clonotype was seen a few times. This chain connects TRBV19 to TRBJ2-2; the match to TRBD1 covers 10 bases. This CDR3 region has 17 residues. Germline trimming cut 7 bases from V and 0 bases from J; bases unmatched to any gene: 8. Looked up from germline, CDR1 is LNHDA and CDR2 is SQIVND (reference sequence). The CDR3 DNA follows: TGTGCCAGTACCTCCCGGGACAGGGGCACGAACACCGGGGAGCTGTTTTTT. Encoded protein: CASTSRDRGTNTGELFF.

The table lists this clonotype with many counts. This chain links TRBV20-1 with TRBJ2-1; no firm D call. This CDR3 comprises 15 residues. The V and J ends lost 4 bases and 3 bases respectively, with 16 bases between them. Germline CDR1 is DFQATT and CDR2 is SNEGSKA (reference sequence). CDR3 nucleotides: TGCAGTGCTACCCCCCTAATCAGTTTCTACAATGAGCAGTTCTTC. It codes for CSATPLISFYNEQFF.

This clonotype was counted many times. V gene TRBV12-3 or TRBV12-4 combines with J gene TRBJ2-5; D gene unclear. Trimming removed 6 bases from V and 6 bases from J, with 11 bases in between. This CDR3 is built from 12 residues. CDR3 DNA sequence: TGTGCCAGCAGCTTGGTGGCTCAGACCCAGTACTTC. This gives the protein CASSLVAQTQYF.

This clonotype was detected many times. CDR3 nucleotides: TGCGCCAGCAGCTTCTCACCGCGTGGACTAGCAACTAGCACAGATACGCAGTATTTT. This sequence encodes CASSFSPRGLATSTDTQYF. The chain recombines TRBV5-1 with TRBJ2-3, with 8 positions matching TRBD2. V trimming: 2 bases; J trimming: 0 bases; junction bases outside the gene matches: 14. Germline V gene sequence: CDR1 SGHRS, CDR2 YFSETQ. This CDR3 spans 19 amino acids.

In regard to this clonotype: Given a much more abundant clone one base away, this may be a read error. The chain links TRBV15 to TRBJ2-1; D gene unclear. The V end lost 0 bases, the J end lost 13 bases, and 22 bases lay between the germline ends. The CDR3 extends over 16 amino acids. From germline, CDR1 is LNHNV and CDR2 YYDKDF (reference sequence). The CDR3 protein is CATSRDSSVVGETQFF. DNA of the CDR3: TGTGCCACCAGCAGAGACTCCTCGGTTGTAGGAGAGACCCAGTTCTTC. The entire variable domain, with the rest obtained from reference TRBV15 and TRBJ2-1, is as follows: DAMVIQNPRYQVTQFGKPVTLSCSQTLNHNVMYWYQQKSSQAPKLLFHYYDKDFNNEADTPDNFQSRRPNTSFCFLDIRSPGLGDTAMYLCATSRDSSVVGETQFFGPGTRLTVL.

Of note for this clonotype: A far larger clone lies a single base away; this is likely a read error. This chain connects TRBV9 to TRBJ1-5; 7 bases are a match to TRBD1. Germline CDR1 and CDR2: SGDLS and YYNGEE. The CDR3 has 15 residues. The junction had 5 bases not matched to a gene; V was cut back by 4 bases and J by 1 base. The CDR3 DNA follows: TGTGCCAGCAGCCCAGGGGGGGTAAGCAATCAGCCCCAGCATTTT. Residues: CASSPGGVSNQPQHF.

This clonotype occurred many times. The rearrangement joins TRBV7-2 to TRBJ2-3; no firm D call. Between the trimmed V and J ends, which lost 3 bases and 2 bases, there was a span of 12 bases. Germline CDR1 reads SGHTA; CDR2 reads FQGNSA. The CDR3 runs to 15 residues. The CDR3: CASSFARMTTDTQYF. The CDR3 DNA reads TGTGCCAGCAGCTTTGCCCGAATGACCACAGATACGCAGTATTTT.

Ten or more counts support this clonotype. Here the CDR3 reads CASSPFYRAGYTF. The CDR3 bases are TGTGCCAGCTCACCGTTCTACAGGGCTGGCTACACCTTC. V and J are TRBV18 and TRBJ1-2, with a tentative D call TRBD1 (6 bases). V lost 3 bases to trimming and J lost 7 bases, with 12 bases between them. The germline V gene has CDR1 KGHSH and CDR2 LQKENI. This CDR3 spans 13 amino acids.

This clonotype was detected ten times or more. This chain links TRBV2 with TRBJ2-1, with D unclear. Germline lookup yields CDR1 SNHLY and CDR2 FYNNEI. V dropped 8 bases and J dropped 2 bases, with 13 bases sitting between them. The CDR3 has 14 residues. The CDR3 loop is CASQLGSAYNEQFF. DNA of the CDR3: TGTGCCAGCCAGTTAGGTAGTGCCTACAATGAGCAGTTCTTC.

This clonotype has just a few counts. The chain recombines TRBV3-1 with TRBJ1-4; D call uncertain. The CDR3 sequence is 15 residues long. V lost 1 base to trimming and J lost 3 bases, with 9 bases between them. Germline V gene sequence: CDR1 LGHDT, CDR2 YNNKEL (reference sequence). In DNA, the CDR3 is TGTGCCAGCAGCCAAGCCACCACAGCTAATGAAAAACTGTTTTTT. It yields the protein CASSQATTANEKLFF.

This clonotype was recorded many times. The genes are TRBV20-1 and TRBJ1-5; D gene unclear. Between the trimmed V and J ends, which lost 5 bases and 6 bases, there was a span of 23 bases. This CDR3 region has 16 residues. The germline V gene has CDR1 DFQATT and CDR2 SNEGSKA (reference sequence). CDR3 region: CSADPRERGFGQPQHF. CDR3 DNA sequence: TGCAGTGCTGACCCCCGGGAACGCGGATTTGGTCAGCCCCAGCATTTT.